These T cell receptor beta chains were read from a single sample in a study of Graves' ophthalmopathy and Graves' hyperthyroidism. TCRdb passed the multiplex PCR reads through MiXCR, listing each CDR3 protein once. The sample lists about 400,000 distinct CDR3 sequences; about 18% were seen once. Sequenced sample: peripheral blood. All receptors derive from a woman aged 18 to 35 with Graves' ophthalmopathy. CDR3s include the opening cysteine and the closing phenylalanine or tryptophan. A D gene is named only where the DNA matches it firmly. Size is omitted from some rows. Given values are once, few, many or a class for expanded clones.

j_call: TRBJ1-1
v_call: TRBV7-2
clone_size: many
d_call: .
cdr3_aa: CASVGREAFF
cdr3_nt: TGTGCCAGCGTGGGGCGTGAAGCTTTCTTT

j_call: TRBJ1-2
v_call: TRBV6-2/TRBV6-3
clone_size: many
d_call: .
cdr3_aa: CASRARAIRGYTF
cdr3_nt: TGTGCCAGTCGGGCTCGGGCTATTCGGGGCTACACCTTC

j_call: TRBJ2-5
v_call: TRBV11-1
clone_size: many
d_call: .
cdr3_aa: CASSPRVGPRETQYF
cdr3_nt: TGTGCCAGCAGCCCCAGGGTAGGCCCTCGAGAGACCCAGTACTTC

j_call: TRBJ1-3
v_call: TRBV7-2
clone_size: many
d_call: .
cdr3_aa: CASSPDGISGNTIYF
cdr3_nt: TGTGCCAGCAGCCCGGACGGAATATCTGGAAACACCATATATTTT

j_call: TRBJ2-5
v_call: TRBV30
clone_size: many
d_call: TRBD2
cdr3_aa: CAWSVGGRRQETQYF
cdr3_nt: TGTGCCTGGAGTGTCGGCGGGAGGCGCCAAGAGACCCAGTACTTC

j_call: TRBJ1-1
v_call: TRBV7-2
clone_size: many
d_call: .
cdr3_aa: CASSLGSVNTEAFF
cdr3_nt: TGTGCCAGCAGCTTAGGTTCAGTGAACACTGAAGCTTTCTTT

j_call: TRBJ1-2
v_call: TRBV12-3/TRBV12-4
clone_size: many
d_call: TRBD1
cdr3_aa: CASSLLAGGDYGYTF
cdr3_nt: TGTGCCAGCAGTTTACTGGCAGGGGGCGACTATGGCTACACCTTC

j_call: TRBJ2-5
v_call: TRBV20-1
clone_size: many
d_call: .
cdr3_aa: CSARRTKETQYF
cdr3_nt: TGCAGTGCTAGGCGGACAAAAGAGACCCAGTACTTC

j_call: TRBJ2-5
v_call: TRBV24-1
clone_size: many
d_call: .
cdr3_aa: CATSDPKKTQYF
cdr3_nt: TGTGCCACCAGTGATCCGAAGAAGACCCAGTACTTC

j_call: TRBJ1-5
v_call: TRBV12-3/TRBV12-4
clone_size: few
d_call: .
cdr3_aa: CASRFVFSGDSNQPQHF
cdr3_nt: TGTGCCAGCAGATTCGTATTCTCTGGAGATAGCAATCAGCCCCAGCATTTT

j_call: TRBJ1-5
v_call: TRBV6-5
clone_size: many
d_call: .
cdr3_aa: CASSYSGGRNQPQHF
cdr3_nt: TGTGCCAGCAGTTACTCGGGAGGCCGCAATCAGCCCCAGCATTTT

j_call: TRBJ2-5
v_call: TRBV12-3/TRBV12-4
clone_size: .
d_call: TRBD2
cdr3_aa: CASTPPGGETQYF
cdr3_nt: TGTGCCAGCACCCCCCCGGGAGGAGAGACCCAGTACTTC

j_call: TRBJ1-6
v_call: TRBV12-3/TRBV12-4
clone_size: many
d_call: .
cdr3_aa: CASSSDSNSPLHF
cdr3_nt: TGTGCCAGCAGTTCAGACAGTAATTCACCCCTCCACTTT

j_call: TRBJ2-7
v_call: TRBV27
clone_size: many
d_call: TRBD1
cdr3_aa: CASSVTGGYEQYF
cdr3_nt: TGTGCCAGCAGTGTTACAGGGGGCTACGAGCAGTACTTC

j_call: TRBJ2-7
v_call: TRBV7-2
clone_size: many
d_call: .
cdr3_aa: CASSLPESQGTSSYEQYF
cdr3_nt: TGTGCCAGCAGCTTACCGGAGTCACAGGGTACCAGCTCCTACGAGCAGTACTTC

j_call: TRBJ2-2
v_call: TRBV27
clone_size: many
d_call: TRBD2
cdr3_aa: CASRGLAGWGELFF
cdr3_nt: TGTGCCAGCAGAGGACTAGCGGGATGGGGGGAGCTGTTTTTT

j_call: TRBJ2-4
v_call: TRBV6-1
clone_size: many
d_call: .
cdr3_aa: CASSEAQRVLAKNIQYF
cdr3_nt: TGTGCCAGCAGTGAAGCGCAGAGGGTCCTAGCCAAAAACATTCAGTACTTC

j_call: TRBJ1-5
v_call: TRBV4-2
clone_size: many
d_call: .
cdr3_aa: CASSQDYQPQHF
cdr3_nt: TGTGCCAGCAGCCAAGACTATCAGCCCCAGCATTTT

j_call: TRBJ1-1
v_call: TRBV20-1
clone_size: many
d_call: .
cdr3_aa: CSAPSKGTEAFF
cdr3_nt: TGCAGTGCTCCGTCCAAGGGGACTGAAGCTTTCTTT